This section outlines one T cell receptor beta chain sequence together with its context. Profiling relied on immunoSEQ multiplex PCR, and the TCRdb table lists in-frame clones only, not all of them. Among about 45,000 clones listed, roughly 88% were seen once. This record belongs to a study of OX40 agonist ivuxolimab in advanced cancers. Blood sampling was done at baseline, cycle 4 day 1, and cycle 7 day 1. Sequenced here: CD4+ or CD8+ T cells sorted from blood, sampled in a trial of the OX40 agonist ivuxolimab. The TCR comes from an adult with an advanced solid tumor such as melanoma, head and neck, liver or kidney cancer.

CDR3 nucleotides: TGTGCCAGCAGTTTCGGGCGGGAGACCAATGAGCAGTTCTTC. Its protein product is CASSFGRETNEQFF. The V and J genes are TRBV6-5 and TRBJ2-1; TRBD2 aligns across 7 bases. V lost 4 bases to trimming and J lost 6 bases; unmatched junction nucleotides: 6. From germline, CDR1 is MNHEY and CDR2 SVGAGI. CDR3 size: 14 residues.